Detailed here is one T cell receptor (beta chain). Antigen: not known. The CDR3 loop spans 14 amino acids. Germline lookup yields CDR1 SGHTA and CDR2 FQGNSA. V shed 5 bases, J shed 6 bases, and the junction held 6 bases outside the gene matches. This entry comes from a study of cytomegalovirus exposure and HLA in healthy donors. Study results and caveats: Associated with cytomegalovirus, according to the listing, were 150 to 200 TCR beta chains. A later analysis reportedly identified an Asian-associated ancestry cluster as carrying fewer N-insertions than the roughly 600-donor mean. In a later analysis, TCR beta V- and J-gene trimming was associated with a missense DCLRE1C variant. Association with HLA alleles at 0.05 false discovery rate was found for 15,000 to 20,000 TCR beta sequences in a later analysis.

The PCR ran on 60 Vbeta and 13 Jbeta primers. Assay: immunoSEQ multiplex PCR; the TCRdb copy retains only in-frame clones and omits some. The repertoire has 150,000 to 200,000 clones, around 76% of them found once; the top ten carry about 1.4%. The chain carries TRBV7-2 and TRBJ2-7; TRBD2 matches at 11 bases. This receptor was identified in a man between 40 and 49 years old in good health and CMV-seronegative. The sequencing input was PBMCs. The DNA of the CDR3 is TGTGCCAGCAGCATGCTAGCGGGAGGCCTCGAGCAGTACTTC. Amino acids: CASSMLAGGLEQYF.